The rows below give T cell receptor beta chains drawn from one sample of a study of monozygotic twins with inflammatory bowel disease. TCRdb re-called the 5' RACE reads; one entry per CDR3 protein, DNA not given. The sample data list roughly 100,000 distinct CDR3 sequences. Sequences were obtained from blood. Receptors were obtained from a human donor with ulcerative colitis or Crohn's disease, or a healthy co-twin of an affected twin (not recorded which). Both conserved end residues are part of each CDR3.

v_call,j_call,cdr3_aa
TRBV28,TRBJ2-4,CASSGSGAKNIQYF
TRBV5-5,TRBJ1-2,CASTPDRGLRGYTF
TRBV4-2,TRBJ2-7,CASSQEGGAGPTYEQYF
TRBV6-2/TRBV6-3,TRBJ2-7,CASRPGTSGKIYEQYF
TRBV11-2,TRBJ2-6,CASSLDRDRPSGANVLTF
TRBV5-4,TRBJ1-2,CASSPGGLSSYGYTF
TRBV11-3,TRBJ2-1,CASSSPGPSANEQFF
TRBV3-1,TRBJ2-1,CASSQSTSGRINEQFF
TRBV4-3,TRBJ2-3,CASSPSPTDTQYF
TRBV7-6,TRBJ2-3,CASSLRPTTDTQYF
TRBV5-1,TRBJ2-6,CASSLESGLGANVLTF
TRBV19,TRBJ2-6,CASSILDSLSGANVLTF
TRBV7-2,TRBJ2-1,CASSSTSGGEEQFF
TRBV14,TRBJ2-7,CASSQLLTGVYEQYF
TRBV29-1,TRBJ2-7,CSVKGLVRSYEQYF
TRBV7-8,TRBJ2-7,CASSTLPSGVYEQYF
TRBV7-2,TRBJ1-5,CASTIPNQPQHF
TRBV27,TRBJ2-7,CASSFGTSGTYEQYF
TRBV12-3/TRBV12-4,TRBJ2-5,CASSAIAGVQETQYF
TRBV5-6,TRBJ1-6,CASSLMEGNSPLHF
TRBV10-3,TRBJ2-7,CAISPSGTSYEQYF
TRBV7-2,TRBJ2-6,CASSLSPGQGAEDLLSGANVLTF
TRBV20-1,TRBJ1-5,CSAVGQSDQPQHF
TRBV11-1,TRBJ2-1,CASSSFGLAGGPSYNEQFF
TRBV30,TRBJ2-1,CAWAGPGLMGDEQFF
TRBV3-1,TRBJ2-2,CASSRVTSGRTGELFF
TRBV25-1,TRBJ2-2,CASSRATGELFF
TRBV6-2/TRBV6-3,TRBJ2-7,CASNLGTGAFYEQYF
TRBV15,TRBJ2-7,CATSREPGGSYEQYF
TRBV18,TRBJ2-2,CASSPLENTGELFF
TRBV7-2,TRBJ2-1,CASKEGTVVFHEQFF
TRBV12-3/TRBV12-4,TRBJ2-2,CASRLTTNTGELFF
TRBV7-2,TRBJ1-1,CASSPMGLNTEAFF
TRBV29-1,TRBJ1-1,CSVAQGRNTEAFF
TRBV9,TRBJ2-7,CASSARDSGGYEQYF
TRBV6-5,TRBJ1-6,CASSDYFNSPLHF
TRBV20-1,TRBJ2-1,CSARGEGDPLLQNGNEQFF
TRBV7-9,TRBJ1-5,CASSLGVGVASGQPQHF
TRBV5-1,TRBJ2-1,CASSFPGTSGGNEQFF
TRBV6-1,TRBJ1-2,CASLPKPGGSVYGYTF
TRBV12-3/TRBV12-4,TRBJ2-1,CASSGSSYNEQFF
TRBV6-2/TRBV6-3,TRBJ1-5,CASSSGAVSNQPQHF
TRBV4-3,TRBJ2-6,CASSPSTGGSWSGANVLTF
TRBV12-3/TRBV12-4,TRBJ1-3,CASSKTPQGNTIYF
TRBV11-2,TRBJ2-7,CASRKRTRLVRSYEQYF
TRBV7-9,TRBJ2-6,CATDPGANVLTF
TRBV19,TRBJ2-2,CASRRESGELFF
TRBV12-3/TRBV12-4,TRBJ2-7,CASRRSLSGTGGSEQYF
TRBV3-1,TRBJ2-3,CASSQSGLADFTDTQYF
TRBV7-9,TRBJ1-1,CASSTGQGWTEAFF
TRBV6-5,TRBJ2-1,CASSYSVGGNNEQFF
TRBV5-1,TRBJ1-1,CASSLLGQMNTEAFF
TRBV7-2,TRBJ2-3,CASSLGGGGYTDTQYF
TRBV3-1,TRBJ1-2,CASSQDKNYGYTF